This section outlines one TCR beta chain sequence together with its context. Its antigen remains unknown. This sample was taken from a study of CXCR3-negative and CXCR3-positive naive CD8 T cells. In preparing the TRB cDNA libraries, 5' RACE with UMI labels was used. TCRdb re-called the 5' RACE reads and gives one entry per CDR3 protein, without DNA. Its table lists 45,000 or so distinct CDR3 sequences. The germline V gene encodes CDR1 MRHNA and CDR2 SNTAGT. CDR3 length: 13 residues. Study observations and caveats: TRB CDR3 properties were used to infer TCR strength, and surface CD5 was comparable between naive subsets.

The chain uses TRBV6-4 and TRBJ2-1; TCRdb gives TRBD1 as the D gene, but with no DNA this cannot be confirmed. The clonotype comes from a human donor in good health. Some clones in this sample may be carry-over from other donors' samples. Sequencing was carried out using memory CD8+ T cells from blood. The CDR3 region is CASSDRGHNEQFF.